The clone carrying this T cell receptor beta chain was recorded once. Its antigen is not identified. This record belongs to a study of a mutant IDH1 vaccine in newly diagnosed glioma. Study as a whole: The first vaccination came 4-6 weeks after radiotherapy alone, or with temozolomide cycles. The earlier regimen, radiotherapy, temozolomide, or both, was most often both.

Trimming removed 1 base from V and 2 bases from J, with 8 bases in between. CDR1 is MNHNS, CDR2 SASEGT, per germline. This CDR3 is 14 amino acids long. Time point specified: week 23, last vaccination. The content of each vaccine dose was 300 ug of mutant IDH1 20-mer peptide, and topical imiquimod accompanied it. Donors harbored newly found WHO grade 3 or 4 IDH1-mutant, ATRX-lost astrocytomas. Overall study results and limits: Vaccination elicited immune responses in around 93% of patients.

The method was immunoSEQ multiplex PCR; TCRdb's version includes in-frame clones alone and lacks a portion of them. The sample yields tens of thousands of clones, approximately 87% seen once. This chain joins TRBV6-1 and TRBJ1-2, with D perhaps matching TRBD1 (5 bases). The source material was PBMCs, sampled from a glioma patient whose treatment included an IDH1 peptide vaccine. This TCR came from a man younger than 30 with glioma. DNA of the CDR3: TGTGCCAGCAGTGAAGGTCGGGGGAACTATGGCTACACCTTC. It is translated as CASSEGRGNYGYTF.